A single sample gave rise to the 9 T cell receptor beta chains below, sequenced in a study of blood T cell repertoires in COVID-19. Repertoires were generated with immunoSEQ multiplex PCR, while TCRdb's copy carries only in-frame clones and drops some. The table has 200,000 to 250,000 clones, roughly four fifths seen once. The sequenced material came from PBMCs or T cells enriched from blood (not recorded which). These receptors were collected from a woman aged 60 to 75 who had recovered from COVID-19.

This clone is a singleton in its sample. The gene calls are TRBV5-1 and TRBJ2-7; perhaps TRBD1 as D (5 bases). The V and J ends lost 7 bases and 5 bases respectively, with 22 bases between them. This CDR3 is built from 15 residues. CDR1 is SGHRS and CDR2 is YFSETQ in the germline V gene. CDR3 loop: CASRSDVTAKNEQYF. CDR3 nucleotides: TGCGCCAGCCGAAGCGACGTGACAGCGAAGAACGAGCAGTACTTC.

The chain combines TRBV7-8 with TRBJ2-1, with 7 bases aligning to TRBD2. Germline CDR1 reads SGHVS; CDR2 reads FQNEAQ. There are 13 residues in the CDR3. Unmatched junction bases numbered 4, after V lost 5 bases and J lost 6 bases. CDR3 loop: CASSPWGGNEQFF. CDR3 DNA: TGTGCCAGCAGCCCCTGGGGGGGCAATGAGCAGTTCTTC.

The chain's CDR3 is CASSPPGLFYEQYF. CDR3 DNA sequence: TGTGCCAGCAGCCCGCCGGGACTATTCTACGAGCAGTACTTC. The rearrangement joins TRBV5-6 to TRBJ2-7; 7 bases agree with TRBD2. CDR3 length equals 14 residues. Germline values: CDR1 SGHDT, CDR2 YYEEEE. V lost 4 bases, J lost 3 bases, and 7 bases stayed unmatched. The full variable domain, completed using reference TRBV5-6 and TRBJ2-7, is DAGVTQSPTHLIKTRGQQVTLRCSPKSGHDTVSWYQQALGQGPQFIFQYYEEEERQRGNFPDRFSGHQFPNYSSELNVNALLLGDSALYLCASSPPGLFYEQYFGPGTRLTVT.

V and J are TRBV9 and TRBJ2-3, with D possibly matching TRBD1 (6 bases). The V end lost 4 bases, the J end lost 0 bases, and 18 bases lay between the germline ends. The CDR3 consists of 17 residues. Germline CDR1 reads SGDLS; CDR2 reads YYNGEE. CDR3 in amino acids: CASSPTWTVSSTDTQYF. The CDR3 DNA is TGTGCCAGCAGCCCTACCTGGACAGTTTCCAGCACAGATACGCAGTATTTT.

The chain's CDR3 is CASSSQGHNQPQHF. The CDR3 DNA follows: TGTGCCAGCAGCTCCCAGGGCCACAATCAGCCCCAGCATTTT. V gene TRBV7-2 combines with J gene TRBJ1-5, with D maybe TRBD1 (5 bases). CDR1 is SGHTA, CDR2 FQGNSA, per germline. V dropped 4 bases and J dropped 3 bases, with 10 bases sitting between them. The CDR3 length is 14 residues.

The chain employs TRBV20-1 and TRBJ2-7; D remains ambiguous. CDR1 DFQATT and CDR2 SNEGSKA come from the germline V gene (reference sequence). This CDR3 has 12 residues. Trimming removed 3 bases from V and 5 bases from J, with 11 bases in between. In DNA form, the CDR3 reads TGCAGTGCTAGTAGTGGCACAAACGAGCAGTACTTC. Encoded protein: CSASSGTNEQYF.

This chain links TRBV5-1 with TRBJ1-2; D is unclear. The germline V and J ends were trimmed by 0 bases and 7 bases, with 19 bases remaining between them. The CDR3 has 16 residues. Germline values: CDR1 SGHRS, CDR2 YFSETQ. Here the CDR3 DNA reads TGCGCCAGCAGCTTGGTGGCGGCCCCTGCATGGAGTGGCTACACCTTC. Translation: CASSLVAAPAWSGYTF.

The chain uses TRBV18 and TRBJ1-4; weak D call: TRBD1 (6 bases). Trimming pared 4 bases from V and 8 bases from J, leaving 20 bases between. Looked up from germline, CDR1 is KGHSH and CDR2 is LQKENI. There are 16 residues in the CDR3. Written as DNA, the CDR3 is TGTGCCAGCTCACTTCAAGAGACAGGCCCCAACGAAAAACTGTTTTTT. Protein product: CASSLQETGPNEKLFF.

This clone has only a few counts. The V gene is TRBV18, the J gene TRBJ1-6; a weak D match, TRBD1 (5 bases). Germline V gene data show CDR1 as KGHSH and CDR2 as LQKENI. The CDR3 is 15 amino acids. Trimming cost V 0 bases and J 11 bases, with 14 bases left between them. CDR3 coding DNA: TGTGCCAGCTCACCACCCGCTGGGGCTGGGACACCCCTCCACTTT. Its protein product is CASSPPAGAGTPLHF.